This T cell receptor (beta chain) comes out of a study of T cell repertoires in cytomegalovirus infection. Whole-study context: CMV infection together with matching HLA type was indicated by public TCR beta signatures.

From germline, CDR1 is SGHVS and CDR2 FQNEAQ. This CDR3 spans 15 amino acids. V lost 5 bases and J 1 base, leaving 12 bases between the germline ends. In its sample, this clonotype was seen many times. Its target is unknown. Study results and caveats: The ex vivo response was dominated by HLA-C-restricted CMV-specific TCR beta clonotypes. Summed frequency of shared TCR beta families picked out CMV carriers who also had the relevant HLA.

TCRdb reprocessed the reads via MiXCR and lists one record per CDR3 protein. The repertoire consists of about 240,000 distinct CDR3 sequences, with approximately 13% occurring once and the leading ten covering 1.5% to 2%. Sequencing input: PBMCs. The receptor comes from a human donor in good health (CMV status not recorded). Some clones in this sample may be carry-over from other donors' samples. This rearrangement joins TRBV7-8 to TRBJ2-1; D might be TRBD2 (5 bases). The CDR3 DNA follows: TGTGCCAGCAGCCCGCGGACTGGTTCCTACAATGAGCAGTTCTTC. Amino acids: CASSPRTGSYNEQFF.